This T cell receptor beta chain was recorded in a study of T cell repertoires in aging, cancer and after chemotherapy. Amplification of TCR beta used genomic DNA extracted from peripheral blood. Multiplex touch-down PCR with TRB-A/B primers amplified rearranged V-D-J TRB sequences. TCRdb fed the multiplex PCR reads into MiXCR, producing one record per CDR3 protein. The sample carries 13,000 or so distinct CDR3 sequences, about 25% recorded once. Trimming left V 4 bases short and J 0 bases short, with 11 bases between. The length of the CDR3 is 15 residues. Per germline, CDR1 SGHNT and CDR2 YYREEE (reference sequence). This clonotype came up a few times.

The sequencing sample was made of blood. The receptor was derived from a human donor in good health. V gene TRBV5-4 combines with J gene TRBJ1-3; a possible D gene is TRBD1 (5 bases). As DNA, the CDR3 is TGTGCCAGCAGCCTCGGGACCCCCTCTGGAAACACCATATATTTT. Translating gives CASSLGTPSGNTIYF.